The present T cell receptor (beta chain) was sequenced within a study of cytomegalovirus exposure and HLA in healthy donors. Findings and limits, study-wide: The study dropped some indistinguishable V segments, TRBV6-2 and TRBV6-3 among them.

This clone was observed once. The antigen is unknown. Germline-derived CDR1 and CDR2 are SGHNT and YYREEE (reference sequence). This CDR3 is built from 15 residues. Trimming cost V 0 bases and J 6 bases; bases outside gene matches: 4. It was with 60 Vbeta and 13 Jbeta primers that the PCR ran. Sequencing was performed with immunoSEQ multiplex PCR; in TCRdb, only in-frame clones are kept and a portion is missing. The data show 100,000 to 150,000 clones, roughly 80% seen once. The receptor was isolated from a man aged 25-40 years in good health and CMV-seropositive. This chain joins TRBV5-4 and TRBJ2-1; 9 bases map to TRBD1. The sequencing sample was made of PBMCs. The CDR3 is CASSLAGTGSNEQFF. For the CDR3, the DNA is TGTGCCAGCAGCTTGGCTGGGACAGGGTCCAATGAGCAGTTCTTC.